Listed here are 23 T cell receptor beta chains from one sample, sequenced in a study of response to subunit inactivated influenza vaccine. TCRdb reprocessed the RT-PCR reads with MiXCR, giving one entry per CDR3 protein. The repertoire has fewer than 700,000 distinct CDR3 sequences, around 13% of them found once; the top ten carry about an eighth. Sequenced material: PBMCs from blood, taken 45 days after vaccination. The source of these receptors is a man aged 45 to 65 who received an inactivated influenza vaccine.

This clonotype was recorded at least ten times. The chain recombines TRBV28 with TRBJ2-3; D is undetermined. The CDR3 extends over 15 amino acids. Germline V gene sequence: CDR1 MDHEN, CDR2 SYDVKM. V was cut by 6 bases and J by 0 bases, with 13 bases left in between. The CDR3 sequence is CASSGLESSTDTQYF. CDR3 DNA sequence: TGTGCCAGCAGCGGGCTCGAATCTAGCACAGATACGCAGTATTTT.

The table lists this clonotype with a few counts. The chain couples TRBV6-6 to TRBJ2-7; tentative D call: TRBD1 (6 bases). The CDR3 loop spans 13 amino acids. V shed 5 bases and J shed 6 bases, with 14 bases lying between them. CDR1 and CDR2 from the germline V gene are MNHNY and SVGAGI (reference sequence). The CDR3, as DNA: TGTGCCAGCAGTCAAACAGGGTCCGGCGAGCAGTACTTC. Its translation is CASSQTGSGEQYF.

This clonotype was found a few times. The chain combines TRBV20-1 with TRBJ2-3, with D maybe TRBD2 (6 bases). V was clipped by 2 bases and J by 2 bases, with 11 bases between them. The CDR3 sequence is 14 residues long. CDR1 and CDR2 (germline): DFQATT, SNEGSKA (reference sequence). The CDR3 loop reads CSARIPGVTDTQYF. CDR3 in DNA: TGCAGTGCTAGAATCCCGGGGGTCACAGATACGCAGTATTTT.

This clonotype was picked up many times. The CDR3 DNA follows: TGTGCCAGCAGCGGCTCTAGCGGCCTTAGCGGAGGGACGCAGTATTTT. It codes for CASSGSSGLSGGTQYF. V and J are TRBV7-6 and TRBJ2-3; 7 nucleotides agree with TRBD2. This CDR3 contains 16 residues. Per germline, CDR1 SGHVS and CDR2 FNYEAQ. Trimming took 5 bases from V and 9 from J; bases not matched to a gene: 17.

This clonotype has a count of ten or more. The chain carries TRBV29-1 and TRBJ2-1; tentatively, D is TRBD2 (6 bases). From germline, CDR1 is SQVTM and CDR2 ANQGSEA. The CDR3 loop spans 15 amino acids. V was cut by 4 bases and J by 2 bases, with 15 bases left in between. This CDR3 is CSVVSESGPYNEQFF. In DNA, the CDR3 is TGCAGCGTTGTTTCGGAGAGCGGGCCCTACAATGAGCAGTTCTTC.

This clonotype occurred many times. The CDR3 sequence is CSALVYTF. The CDR3 region has the DNA TGCAGTGCTTTGGTCTACACCTTC. The chain combines TRBV20-1 with TRBJ1-2; D gene uncertain. Germline V gene sequence: CDR1 DFQATT, CDR2 SNEGSKA (reference sequence). The CDR3 covers 8 residues. V was cut by 5 bases and J by 10 bases, with 5 bases left in between.

The chain joins TRBV10-2 to TRBJ1-6, with 11 bases that match TRBD1. This CDR3 region has 15 residues. V shed 6 bases, J shed 12 bases, and the junction held 10 bases outside the gene matches. Germline lookup yields CDR1 WSHSY and CDR2 SAAADI. In DNA form, the CDR3 reads TGCGCCAGCAGCGAGCAGGGGACAGGGGGAAGACCCCTCCACTTT. This gives the protein CASSEQGTGGRPLHF.

Ten or more counts support this clonotype. The chain joins TRBV20-1 to TRBJ2-5; either TRBD1 or TRBD2 may fit D (5 bases each). The CDR3 extends over 13 amino acids. Germline V gene data show CDR1 as DFQATT and CDR2 as SNEGSKA (reference sequence). Trimming cost V 6 bases and J 5 bases, with 16 bases left between them. The CDR3 DNA is TGCAGTGCCCCGGGGCATCGCGGGGAGACCCAGTACTTC. Translating gives CSAPGHRGETQYF.

This clonotype was seen ten or more times. The CDR3 loop is CSVDGQGRDTQYF. CDR3 nucleotides: TGCAGCGTTGATGGGCAGGGGAGAGATACGCAGTATTTT. The rearrangement joins TRBV29-1 to TRBJ2-3; possible D gene TRBD1, 6 bases. V was cut by 3 bases and J by 5 bases, with 12 bases left in between. Germline CDR1 SQVTM, CDR2 ANQGSEA. There are 13 residues in the CDR3.

The rearrangement links TRBV12-3 or TRBV12-4 to TRBJ2-7; D is possibly TRBD2 (5 bases). V gave up 1 base and J gave up 5 bases, with 15 bases separating them. This CDR3 region has 15 residues. CDR3 DNA sequence: TGTGCCAGCAGTTTAGTTCGCGAGGGCCTCAACGAGCAGTACTTC. It yields the protein CASSLVREGLNEQYF.

The genes are TRBV4-1 and TRBJ2-7, with 8 bases identical to TRBD2. The CDR3 is made up of 16 amino acids. The junction had 7 bases not matched to a gene; V was cut back by 1 base and J by 2 bases. Germline V lookup: CDR1 MGHRA, CDR2 YSYEKL. CDR3 sequence reads: CASSQVSSGGTYEQYF. For the CDR3, the DNA is TGCGCCAGCAGCCAAGTCTCCAGCGGGGGAACCTACGAGCAGTACTTC.

The chain uses TRBV29-1 and TRBJ2-6; D perhaps matches TRBD2 (6 bases). Germline CDR1 SQVTM, CDR2 ANQGSEA. Between the trimmed V and J ends, which lost 4 bases and 0 bases, there was a span of 16 bases. The CDR3 contains 17 residues. Written as DNA, the CDR3 is TGCAGCGTTGGGGGTCGGGAGTCTGTCTCTGGGGCCAACGTCCTGACTTTC. Residues: CSVGGRESVSGANVLTF.

This clonotype was counted many times. This sequence joins TRBV29-1 and TRBJ2-3, with D tentatively TRBD1 or TRBD2 (5 bases each). This CDR3 has 13 residues. Trimming left V 6 bases short and J 3 bases short, with 13 bases between. In germline, CDR1 is SQVTM, CDR2 ANQGSEA. The CDR3 DNA follows: TGCAGCGTCCGAGGGACGGAGACAGATACGCAGTATTTT. Its protein is CSVRGTETDTQYF.

Many counts were recorded for this clonotype. The junction does not match germline at one end; this may be a read error. The V gene is TRBV4-3, the J gene TRBJ2-1; 10 bases match TRBD2. Germline lookup yields CDR1 LGHNA and CDR2 YSLEER. This CDR3 contains 14 residues. As DNA, the CDR3 is TGCGCCAGCAGCCAAGAGGGGGCTAGCGGGAGACTTGTCTTC. It codes for CASSQEGASGRLVF.

This clonotype appeared a few times. V and J are TRBV3-1 and TRBJ1-2; D gene uncertain. In germline, CDR1 is LGHDT, CDR2 YNNKEL (reference sequence). The CDR3 loop spans 13 amino acids. V lost 1 base and J 8 bases, leaving 11 bases between the germline ends. CDR3 sequence reads: CASSQGGEGGYTF. CDR3 bases: TGTGCCAGCAGCCAAGGCGGCGAAGGCGGCTACACCTTC. Full variable domain (outside the CDR3, taken from reference TRBV3-1 and TRBJ1-2): DTAVSQTPKYLVTQMGNDKSIKCEQNLGHDTMYWYKQDSKKFLKIMFSYNNKELIINETVPNRFSPKSPDKAHLNLHINSLELGDSAVYFCASSQGGEGGYTFGSGTRLTVV.

This clonotype has a handful of counts. The chain employs TRBV3-1 and TRBJ2-1; TRBD1 matches 8 bases. The CDR3 loop spans 18 amino acids. CDR1 and CDR2 from the germline V gene are LGHDT and YNNKEL (reference sequence). V lost 2 bases to trimming and J lost 9 bases; unmatched junction nucleotides: 18. The CDR3 DNA reads as TGTGCCAGCAGCCAATACCGGGACAGGACCTCGGGGTTCGGTGAGCAGTTCTTC. Residues: CASSQYRDRTSGFGEQFF.

This clonotype has just a few counts. The rearrangement uses TRBV29-1 and TRBJ2-5; D is undetermined. This CDR3 has 12 residues. Germline values: CDR1 SQVTM, CDR2 ANQGSEA. The V gene lost 4 bases and the J gene lost 5 bases, with 11 bases spanning the gap. The CDR3 region has the DNA TGCAGCGTTGTCGAGTTGGGGGAGACCCAGTACTTC. Its translation: CSVVELGETQYF.

The V and J genes are TRBV5-1 and TRBJ2-5, with 7 bases lining up with TRBD2. The CDR3 has 15 amino acids. J lost 2 bases, V lost 1 base, and 5 bases had no gene match. Germline V gene sequence: CDR1 SGHRS, CDR2 YFSETQ. This CDR3 reads CASSLFPSGQETQYF. The CDR3 DNA follows: TGCGCCAGCAGCTTGTTCCCTAGCGGACAAGAGACCCAGTACTTC.

The CDR3 DNA follows: TGCAGTGCTAGGGTGGACTCGGTAAACTCCTACGAGCAGTACTTC. Its translation: CSARVDSVNSYEQYF. This chain uses TRBV20-1 with TRBJ2-7, with a tentative D call TRBD2 (5 bases). CDR3 length: 15 residues. The germline V gene has CDR1 DFQATT and CDR2 SNEGSKA (reference sequence). V dropped 3 bases and J dropped 0 bases, with 15 bases sitting between them.

This clonotype has at least ten counts. The J gene is TRBJ2-3, the V gene TRBV12-3 or TRBV12-4; D gene uncertain. This CDR3 region has 12 residues. The V and J ends lost 1 base and 1 base respectively, with 0 bases between them. The CDR3 nucleotides read TGTGCCAGCAGTTTAGGCACAGATACGCAGTATTTT. It is translated as CASSLGTDTQYF.

The chain recombines TRBV4-3 with TRBJ2-7, with D uncertain. This CDR3 is 13 amino acids long. CDR1 and CDR2 from the germline V gene are LGHNA and YSLEER. V dropped 4 bases and J dropped 5 bases, with 12 bases sitting between them. Here the CDR3 DNA reads TGCGCCAGCAGCCCACGACCCGCCGACGAGCAGTACTTC. It translates to CASSPRPADEQYF.

The chain employs TRBV9 and TRBJ2-2; D call uncertain. Germline V CDR1 and CDR2: SGDLS, YYNGEE. The CDR3 contains 12 residues. Trimming shortened V by 0 bases and J by 7 bases, and 4 bases separated the two germline ends. The CDR3 sequence: CASSVGLGELFF. CDR3 nucleotides: TGTGCCAGCAGCGTAGGTCTCGGGGAGCTGTTTTTT.

This clonotype came up many times. This chain joins TRBV10-3 and TRBJ2-3; TRBD2 matches 8 bases. The V and J ends lost 2 bases and 4 bases, in that order; junction bases with no gene match: 5. The CDR3 length is 15 residues. Germline CDR1 reads ENHRY; CDR2 reads SYGVKD. CDR3 DNA: TGTGCCATCAGTGAGAGCGGGAGCGTCTCAGATACGCAGTATTTT. This encodes CAISESGSVSDTQYF.